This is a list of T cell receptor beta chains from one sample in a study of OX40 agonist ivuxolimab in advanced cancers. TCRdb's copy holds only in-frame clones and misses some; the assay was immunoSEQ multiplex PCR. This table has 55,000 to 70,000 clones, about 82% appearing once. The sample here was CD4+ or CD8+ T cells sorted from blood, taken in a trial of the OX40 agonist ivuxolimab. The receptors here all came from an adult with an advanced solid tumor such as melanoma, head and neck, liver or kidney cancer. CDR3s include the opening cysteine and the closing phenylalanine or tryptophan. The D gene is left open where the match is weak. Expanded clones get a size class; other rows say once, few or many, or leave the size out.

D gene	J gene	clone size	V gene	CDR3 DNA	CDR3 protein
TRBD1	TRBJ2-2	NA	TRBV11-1	TGTGCCAGCAGCTTAGCACAGGGGGCAAGAACCGGGGAGCTGTTTTTT	CASSLAQGARTGELFF
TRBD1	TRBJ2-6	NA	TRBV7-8	TGTGCCAGCAGCTCGACAGGGGGCGCTGGGGCCAACGTCCTGACTTTC	CASSSTGGAGANVLTF
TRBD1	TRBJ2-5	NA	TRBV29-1	TGCAGCTCCAAACAGGGGCCGGAAGAGACCCAGTACTTC	CSSKQGPEETQYF
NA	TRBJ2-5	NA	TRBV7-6	TGTGCCAGCAGCTTAACACGGGAGACCCAGTACTTC	CASSLTRETQYF
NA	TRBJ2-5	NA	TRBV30	TGTGCCTGGAGTGTACTGACAGGGAGGCAAGAGACCCAGTACTTC	CAWSVLTGRQETQYF
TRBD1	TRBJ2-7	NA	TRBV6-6	TGTGCCAGCAGTCCCAGGACAGGCATCTACGAGCAGTACTTC	CASSPRTGIYEQYF
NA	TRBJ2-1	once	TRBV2	TGTGCCAGCAGTGACTCTCCCGTCTACAATGAGCAGTTCTTC	CASSDSPVYNEQFF
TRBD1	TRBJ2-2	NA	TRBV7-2	TGTGCCAGCACCCCGGGACAGGGGCCCACCGGGGAGCTGTTTTTT	CASTPGQGPTGELFF
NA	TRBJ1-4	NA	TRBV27	TGTGCCAGCAGTTTTTGGGGGATGACTAATGAAAAACTGTTTTTT	CASSFWGMTNEKLFF
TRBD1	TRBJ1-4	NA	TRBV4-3	TGCGCCAGCAGCCAAGCCCGGCAGGGGGGTGAAAAACTGTTTTTT	CASSQARQGGEKLFF
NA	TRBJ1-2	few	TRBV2	TGTGCCAGCGACGGGGGAAACTATGGCTACACCTTC	CASDGGNYGYTF